This T cell receptor (beta chain) was recovered during a study of blood T cell repertoires in COVID-19. Original processing methods: The assay estimated nucleated cells by amplifying reference gene primers. Sequencing used immunoSEQ multiplex PCR; TCRdb keeps in-frame clones, though not all of them. The V and J calls and the clone size are those of that table, but D and trimming were determined from the DNA. This repertoire shows roughly 180,000 clones, 79% found once; its top ten account for 8% to 8.5%. The receptor was isolated from a woman in her fifties or sixties with COVID-19, enrolled during active disease. The material sequenced was peripheral blood.

This CDR3 is CASKSPPRGEAFF. DNA for the CDR3: TGTGCCAGCAAATCACCCCCCCGCGGGGAAGCTTTCTTT. The rearrangement uses TRBV7-2 and TRBJ1-1, with D hard to call. CDR3 length: 13 residues. Deletions cut 7 bases from V and 8 bases from J, with 17 bases between. Germline assignment: CDR1 SGHTA and CDR2 FQGNSA.